The entry that follows covers one T cell receptor (beta chain) sequence. This entry comes from a study of OX40 agonist ivuxolimab in advanced cancers. In the study overall: At approximately 80% male, the cohort had a mean age of approximately 64 years, ranging from roughly 20 to 85.

The assay was immunoSEQ multiplex PCR, and TCRdb's table has in-frame clones only and misses some. This table holds tens of thousands of clones, approximately 90% found once. V shed 6 bases and J shed 1 base, with 12 bases lying between them. This CDR3 is built from 14 residues. The germline gives CDR1 MNHEY, CDR2 SVGAGI. The sampling schedule covered blood at baseline, cycle 4 day 1, and cycle 7 day 1. The source was CD4+ or CD8+ T cells sorted from blood, collected in a trial of the OX40 agonist ivuxolimab. The sequence was collected from an adult with an advanced solid tumor such as melanoma, head and neck, liver or kidney cancer. The chain links TRBV6-5 to TRBJ1-1, with D possibly being TRBD1 (5 bases). CDR3: CASSQAGGNTEAFF. The CDR3 bases are TGTGCCAGCAGCCAAGCCGGGGGGAACACTGAAGCTTTCTTT.